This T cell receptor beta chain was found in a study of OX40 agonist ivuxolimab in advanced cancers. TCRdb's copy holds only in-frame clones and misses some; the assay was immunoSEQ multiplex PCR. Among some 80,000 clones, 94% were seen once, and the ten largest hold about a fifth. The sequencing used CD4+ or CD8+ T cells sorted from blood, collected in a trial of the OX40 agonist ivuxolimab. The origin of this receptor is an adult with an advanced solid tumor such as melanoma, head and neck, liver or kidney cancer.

Here the CDR3 reads CASSQLAGGTDTQYF. The CDR3 bases are TGCGCCAGCAGCCAATTAGCGGGGGGAACAGATACGCAGTATTTT. The rearrangement links TRBV4-3 to TRBJ2-3; 10 positions agree with TRBD2. This CDR3 region has 15 residues. Trimming at V came to 2 bases and at J to 3 bases, leaving 2 bases not matched to a gene. The germline V gene encodes CDR1 LGHNA and CDR2 YSLEER.